This TCR beta chain originates from a study of CD8+ T cells in alopecia areata. Extracted RNA was reverse transcribed into cDNA, the sequencing template. TCRdb's table, derived via immunoSEQ multiplex PCR, lists solely in-frame clones and lacks some. The data hold some 170,000 clones, with less than 75% observed a single time. On this clone: Its antigen is still unknown.

This CDR3 has 12 residues. The germline CDR1 and CDR2 sequences are SQVTM and ANQGSEA. V was clipped by 4 bases and J by 8 bases, with 14 bases between them. General study points: Tofacitinib significantly brought down scalp clonality and expanded CD8+ clones among top 100. The study also sequences resident alphabeta T cells of normal skin in scalp samples. Elevated clonality characterized lesional scalp relative to normal scalp, particularly in alopecia totalis/universalis.

Noted treatment: oral pan-JAK inhibitor, 5-10 mg twice daily. Peripheral blood samples and lesional scalp punch biopsies were obtained from alopecia areata patients. The specimen comprised CD4+ T cells sorted from blood, sampled at approximately week 56, from a patient treated with tofacitinib. The TCR comes from a human donor with alopecia areata. This sequence joins TRBV29-1 and TRBJ1-2; no clear D. The CDR3 is CSVVGRTTGYTF. The CDR3 DNA is TGCAGCGTTGTAGGACGCACGACCGGCTACACCTTC.